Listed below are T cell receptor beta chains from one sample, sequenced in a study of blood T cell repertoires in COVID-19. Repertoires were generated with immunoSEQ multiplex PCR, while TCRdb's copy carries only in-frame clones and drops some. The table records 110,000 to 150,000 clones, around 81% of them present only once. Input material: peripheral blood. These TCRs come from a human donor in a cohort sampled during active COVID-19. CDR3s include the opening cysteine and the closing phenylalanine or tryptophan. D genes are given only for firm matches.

cdr3_aa: CASSSSGQGIGANVLTF
v_call: TRBV11-2
d_call: TRBD1

cdr3_aa: CASSSGTGLVGYTF
v_call: TRBV5-5
d_call: TRBD1

cdr3_aa: CASNLQNYNEQFF
v_call: TRBV25-1
d_call: -

cdr3_aa: CASAKDRGRQETQYF
v_call: TRBV6-5
d_call: TRBD1

cdr3_aa: CASSLRQNTEAFF
v_call: TRBV7-9
d_call: -

cdr3_aa: CASSSGPTQYF
v_call: TRBV6-2/TRBV6-3
d_call: -

cdr3_aa: CASSPQVREKLFF
v_call: TRBV12-3/TRBV12-4
d_call: -

cdr3_aa: CASSQLEASGSYEQYF
v_call: TRBV14
d_call: TRBD2

cdr3_aa: CASSVAVGWGLAVEQFF
v_call: TRBV9
d_call: TRBD2

cdr3_aa: CASSLAGLAPTYEQYF
v_call: TRBV7-2
d_call: -

cdr3_aa: CASSAWTGLFTEAFF
v_call: TRBV19
d_call: TRBD1

cdr3_aa: CASSPHRNTDTQYF
v_call: TRBV4-1
d_call: -

cdr3_aa: CASSRTGSNQPQHF
v_call: TRBV7-9
d_call: -

cdr3_aa: CASSQLPSSYEQYF
v_call: TRBV3-1/TRBV3-2
d_call: -

cdr3_aa: CASSLEGGGRTEAFF
v_call: TRBV11-2
d_call: -

cdr3_aa: CASKRQSYNEQFF
v_call: TRBV19
d_call: -

cdr3_aa: CASRQGTWGANVLTF
v_call: TRBV6-5
d_call: TRBD1

cdr3_aa: CASSPTRGGHYGYTF
v_call: TRBV4-3
d_call: -

cdr3_aa: CASSPGQGYNEQFF
v_call: TRBV18
d_call: -

cdr3_aa: CASTSDRRYLGEQYF
v_call: TRBV6-5
d_call: TRBD1

cdr3_aa: CASRVRGGLSNQPQHF
v_call: TRBV27
d_call: -

cdr3_aa: CASSSYRGTSGRTYEQYF
v_call: TRBV5-1
d_call: TRBD2

cdr3_aa: CSVGLAGGEQYF
v_call: TRBV29-1
d_call: TRBD2

cdr3_aa: CASSLPGQCNEKLFF
v_call: TRBV9
d_call: TRBD1

cdr3_aa: CATSGTGTSGFHEQFF
v_call: TRBV15
d_call: TRBD2

cdr3_aa: CASRRGSRDRNYGYTF
v_call: TRBV7-2
d_call: -

cdr3_aa: CASSERGLAGEGYEQYF
v_call: TRBV9
d_call: TRBD2

cdr3_aa: CASRKGSAGINEQYF
v_call: TRBV19
d_call: -

cdr3_aa: CASSPSGSEEYEQYF
v_call: TRBV11-2
d_call: -

cdr3_aa: CASSLAGGYEQYF
v_call: TRBV7-9
d_call: TRBD2

cdr3_aa: CASSWDLGAEQYF
v_call: TRBV5-1
d_call: -

cdr3_aa: CASSDRSEGNYGYTF
v_call: TRBV7-9
d_call: -

cdr3_aa: CASSSTSGSYEQYF
v_call: TRBV6-2/TRBV6-3
d_call: TRBD2

cdr3_aa: CSAVQGAGETQYF
v_call: TRBV29-1
d_call: TRBD1

cdr3_aa: CASSFGASLYGYEQYF
v_call: TRBV7-2
d_call: -

cdr3_aa: CASSLAPGQPSNQPQHF
v_call: TRBV5-5
d_call: -

cdr3_aa: CASSRVPQGSSYEQYF
v_call: TRBV3-1/TRBV3-2
d_call: -

cdr3_aa: CASSLVLAGASSYNEQFF
v_call: TRBV7-6
d_call: TRBD2

cdr3_aa: CASSYSPRDSGAEQFF
v_call: TRBV6-6
d_call: -

cdr3_aa: CASSLGTGIYGYTF
v_call: TRBV28
d_call: TRBD1

cdr3_aa: CASSFRVDAYEQYF
v_call: TRBV5-1
d_call: -

cdr3_aa: CASSLAMNTEAFF
v_call: TRBV11-3
d_call: -

cdr3_aa: CASSSQGLGNEKLFF
v_call: TRBV6-5
d_call: TRBD1

cdr3_aa: CASSLEGLAGDEQFF
v_call: TRBV5-1
d_call: TRBD2

cdr3_aa: CASSQDLGLDIYEQYF
v_call: TRBV4-3
d_call: TRBD2

cdr3_aa: CASSQDMGQGVDYGYTF
v_call: TRBV4-2
d_call: TRBD1

cdr3_aa: CASTTGGRTEAFF
v_call: TRBV18
d_call: TRBD1

cdr3_aa: CASSELAGARETQYF
v_call: TRBV25-1
d_call: -

cdr3_aa: CASSVERFSYEQYF
v_call: TRBV9
d_call: -

cdr3_aa: CASTSNYGYTF
v_call: TRBV28
d_call: -

cdr3_aa: CASSQLGQGDLGETQYF
v_call: TRBV4-3
d_call: TRBD1

cdr3_aa: CASSYGLGQPSYEQYF
v_call: TRBV6-2/TRBV6-3
d_call: -

cdr3_aa: CASSRGTAKSYEQYF
v_call: TRBV28
d_call: -

cdr3_aa: CASSRGSNSNIQYF
v_call: TRBV7-2
d_call: -

cdr3_aa: CASSLAPSHEQFF
v_call: TRBV5-1
d_call: -

cdr3_aa: CASSVALGQGAVAGNTIYF
v_call: TRBV9
d_call: TRBD1

cdr3_aa: CASSSLDRGGKLFF
v_call: TRBV28
d_call: TRBD1